The TCR beta chain described here comes from a study of post-analysis software for immune sequencing data. Unique molecular identifiers were built into the TCR beta cDNA libraries. TCRdb passed the PCR reads through MiXCR, listing each CDR3 protein once. The sample has about 540,000 distinct CDR3 sequences, around 31% seen once. Regarding the study as a whole: Normalized Chao1 diversity was significantly reduced in patients versus controls. Patients had higher frequencies than controls of a handful of TRBV segments, including TRBV5-6, TRBV5-1 and TRBV20-1. F measure grouped same-batch samples tightly together.

Germline lookup yields CDR1 SGHDN and CDR2 FVKESK. The CDR3 has 15 residues. Trimming cost V 1 base and J 5 bases; bases outside gene matches: 6. About this clonotype: Its antigen remains unknown.

The genes are TRBV14 and TRBJ1-2, with 8 positions matching TRBD1. This TCR came from a girl aged 2 to 17 with multiple sclerosis. The sequencing sample was made of blood. Here the CDR3 reads CASSQGQGARYGYTF. CDR3 DNA sequence: TGTGCCAGCAGCCAAGGGCAGGGGGCTAGATATGGCTACACCTTC.